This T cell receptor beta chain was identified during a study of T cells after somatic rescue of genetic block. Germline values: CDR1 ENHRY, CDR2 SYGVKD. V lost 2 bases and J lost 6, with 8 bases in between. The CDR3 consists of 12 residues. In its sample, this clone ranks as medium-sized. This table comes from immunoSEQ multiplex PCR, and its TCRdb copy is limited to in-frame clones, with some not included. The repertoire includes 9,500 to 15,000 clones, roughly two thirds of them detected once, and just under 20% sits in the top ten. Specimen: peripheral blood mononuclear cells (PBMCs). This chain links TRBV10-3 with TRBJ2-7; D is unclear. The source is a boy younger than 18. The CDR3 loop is CAISEGGPEQYF. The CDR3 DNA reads TGTGCCATCAGTGAGGGCGGTCCCGAGCAGTACTTC.